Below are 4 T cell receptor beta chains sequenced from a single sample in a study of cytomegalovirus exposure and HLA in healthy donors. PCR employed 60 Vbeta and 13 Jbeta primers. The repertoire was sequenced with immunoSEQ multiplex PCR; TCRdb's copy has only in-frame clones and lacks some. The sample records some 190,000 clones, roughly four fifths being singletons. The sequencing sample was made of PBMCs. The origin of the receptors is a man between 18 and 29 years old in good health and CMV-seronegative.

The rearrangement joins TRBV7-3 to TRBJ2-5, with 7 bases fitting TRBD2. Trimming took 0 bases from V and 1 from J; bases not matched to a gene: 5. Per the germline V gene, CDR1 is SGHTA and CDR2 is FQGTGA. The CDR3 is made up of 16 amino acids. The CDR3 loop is CASSLTAGGGQETQYF. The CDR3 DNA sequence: TGTGCCAGCAGCTTAACTGCTGGGGGGGGCCAAGAGACCCAGTACTTC.

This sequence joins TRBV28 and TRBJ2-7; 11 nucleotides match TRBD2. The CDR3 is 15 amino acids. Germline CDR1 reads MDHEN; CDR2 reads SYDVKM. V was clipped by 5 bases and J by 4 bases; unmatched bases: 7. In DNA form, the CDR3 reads TGTGCCAGCAGTGGACCACTAGCGGGAGATTACGAGCAGTACTTC. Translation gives CASSGPLAGDYEQYF.

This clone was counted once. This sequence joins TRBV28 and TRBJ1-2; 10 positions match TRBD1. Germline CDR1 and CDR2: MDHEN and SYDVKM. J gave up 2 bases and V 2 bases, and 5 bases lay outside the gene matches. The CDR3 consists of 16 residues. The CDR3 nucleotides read TGTGCCAGCAGTTTAGTGACAGGGGGCGCGAACTATGGCTACACCTTC. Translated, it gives CASSLVTGGANYGYTF.

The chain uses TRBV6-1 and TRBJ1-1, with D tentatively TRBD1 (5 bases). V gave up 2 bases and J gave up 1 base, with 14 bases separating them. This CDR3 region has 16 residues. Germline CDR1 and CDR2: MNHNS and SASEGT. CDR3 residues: CASSEWVRQPNTEAFF. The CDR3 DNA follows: TGTGCCAGCAGTGAATGGGTTAGACAGCCGAACACTGAAGCTTTCTTT.